Listed below are T cell receptor beta chains from one sample, sequenced in a study of blood T cell repertoires in COVID-19. This table comes from immunoSEQ multiplex PCR, and its TCRdb copy is limited to in-frame clones, with some not included. The sample includes roughly 290,000 clones, around 85% of them seen just once. Sequenced input: PBMCs or T cells enriched from blood (not recorded which). These receptors were collected from a woman between 25 and 40 years old who had recovered from COVID-19. Both conserved end residues are trimmed from each CDR3. The order of the fields is J gene, V gene, CDR3 protein.

TRBJ1-1,TRBV2,ASSVGQRAF
TRBJ1-5,TRBV28,ASSTLGTGVSGDQPQH
TRBJ2-2,TRBV6-5,ASSTGQGTGELF
TRBJ1-2,TRBV3-1/TRBV3-2,ASSQLTLANYGYT
TRBJ1-4,TRBV12-1,ASSTSGKRAEKLF
TRBJ1-2,TRBV15,ATSRDRTGAYGYT
TRBJ2-7,TRBV27,ASSMDRGGTYYEQY
TRBJ2-5,TRBV7-2,ASSLTRQETQY
TRBJ1-1,TRBV5-4,ASSEGLGTEAF
TRBJ2-3,TRBV28,ASSTPDPGLAGGPSTDTQY
TRBJ2-7,TRBV4-1,ASSQGAPVSAKYEQY
TRBJ1-1,TRBV6-5,ASSPHLGPNTEAF
TRBJ2-4,TRBV5-1,ASSLGPTGGVKNIQY
TRBJ2-2,TRBV5-6,ASSRVTGDTGELF
TRBJ1-1,TRBV7-8,ASSLKAGANTEAF
TRBJ2-3,TRBV2,ASSRNGGAGDTQY
TRBJ2-2,TRBV18,ASSLQGGTGELF
TRBJ2-1,TRBV28,ASSFSAGRQF
TRBJ2-1,TRBV6-2/TRBV6-3,ASSPTGIGNEQF
TRBJ2-7,TRBV27,ASSLSDRAEQY
TRBJ2-3,TRBV14,ASSLGTSGGTDTQY
TRBJ2-2,TRBV7-6,ASRLTVGGTGELF
TRBJ2-7,TRBV19,ASSMTSGRREYEQY
TRBJ1-1,TRBV19,ASSAPEGRGGTEAF
TRBJ1-2,TRBV2,ASRQQSDAGVGGYT
TRBJ2-2,TRBV29-1,SVETGHRNTGELF
TRBJ1-5,TRBV28,ASIRQSNQPQH